This TCR beta chain was captured in a study of response to subunit inactivated influenza vaccine. TCRdb processed the RT-PCR reads anew with MiXCR; each CDR3 protein has one entry. The sample lists around 850,000 distinct CDR3 sequences, around 18% occurring once. This clonotype was picked up many times. Germline V lookup: CDR1 ENHRY, CDR2 SYGVKD. The V gene end was trimmed by 6 bases and the J gene end by 0 bases; junction bases not matched to a gene: 6. CDR3 size: 15 residues. The receptor's source is a middle-aged man who received an inactivated influenza vaccine. The sequencing used PBMCs from blood, collected 5 days after vaccination. V gene TRBV10-3 combines with J gene TRBJ2-3; 7 bases match TRBD2. The CDR3 DNA reads TGTGCCATCAGGGGGGACTACCTGAGCACAGATACGCAGTATTTT. Its protein is CAIRGDYLSTDTQYF.